Following are 23 T cell receptor beta chains from one sample sequenced in a study of response to subunit inactivated influenza vaccine. Using its own MiXCR run on the RT-PCR reads, TCRdb lists one record per CDR3 protein. The repertoire includes a few hundred thousand distinct CDR3 sequences, roughly 9.7% of them detected once, and approximately 12% sits in the top ten. This sample comprised PBMCs from blood, obtained 45 days after vaccination. The receptors shown here come from a man in his fifties or sixties who received an inactivated influenza vaccine.

The table lists this clonotype with a few counts. The genes are TRBV5-1 and TRBJ2-3; 7 nucleotides match TRBD1. The CDR3 covers 14 residues. Per germline, CDR1 SGHRS and CDR2 YFSETQ. J gave up 4 bases and V 2 bases, and 4 bases lay outside the gene matches. The CDR3 is CASSLDTGADTQYF. The CDR3, as DNA: TGCGCCAGCAGCTTAGACACAGGGGCAGATACGCAGTATTTT.

The genes are TRBV15 and TRBJ2-2; 10 bases are a match to TRBD2. Germline trimming cut 9 bases from V and 6 bases from J; bases unmatched to any gene: 7. Looked up from germline, CDR1 is LNHNV and CDR2 is YYDKDF (reference sequence). This CDR3 contains 14 residues. The CDR3 is CATGAGGPAGELFF. CDR3 bases: TGTGCCACAGGAGCGGGGGGGCCAGCCGGGGAGCTGTTTTTT.

The chain uses TRBV12-3 or TRBV12-4 and TRBJ1-1; 8 nucleotides align to TRBD1. V shed 6 bases and J 9 bases; nucleotides not matched to a gene: 9. This CDR3 is built from 13 residues. CDR3 sequence (DNA): TGTGCCAGCAGCGACGGACAGGGTTGGAAAGCTTTCTTT. Its translation is CASSDGQGWKAFF.

The chain couples TRBV6-5 to TRBJ2-5; 7 bases are a match to TRBD2. The CDR3 is 16 residues long. V lost 3 bases to trimming and J lost 2 bases; unmatched junction nucleotides: 9. The germline V gene encodes CDR1 MNHEY and CDR2 SVGAGI. DNA of the CDR3: TGTGCCAGCAGTTATTTAACCGGGACTATACAAGAGACCCAGTACTTC. It encodes CASSYLTGTIQETQYF.

In this sample, this clonotype turned up a few times. The J gene is TRBJ1-4, the V gene TRBV7-2, with TRBD1 identical over 7 bases. Per the germline V gene, CDR1 is SGHTA and CDR2 is FQGNSA. CDR3 size: 14 residues. J was trimmed by 8 bases and V by 2 bases; bases with no gene match: 5. CDR3 protein: CASSLRQGSEKLFF. In DNA, the CDR3 is TGTGCCAGCAGCTTACGACAGGGAAGCGAAAAACTGTTTTTT.

About this clonotype: A much larger clone lies one base from this, so it may be a read error. The chain carries TRBV11-2 and TRBJ2-7; a possible D gene is TRBD1 (6 bases). With 6 bases removed from V and 4 bases from J, the gap between germline ends came to 13 bases. The CDR3 is 13 amino acids. The germline V gene encodes CDR1 SGHAT and CDR2 FQNNGV. CDR3 DNA: TGTGCCAGCAGTGTGTCAGGGGCGTACGAGCAGTACTTC. Its protein product is CASSVSGAYEQYF.

This chain joins TRBV27 and TRBJ2-3; 10 bases map to TRBD2. The CDR3 loop spans 17 amino acids. V was clipped by 4 bases and J by 3 bases; unmatched bases: 10. Germline V lookup: CDR1 MNHEY, CDR2 SMNVEV (reference sequence). The CDR3, as DNA: TGTGCCAGCAGTTCTCTAGCGGGAGCCCCCAGAACAGATACGCAGTATTTT. The encoded protein is CASSSLAGAPRTDTQYF.

This clonotype was observed many times. The V and J genes are TRBV7-2 and TRBJ2-5; a weak D match, TRBD1 (5 bases). Germline CDR1 is SGHTA and CDR2 is FQGNSA. Trimming pared 4 bases from V and 5 bases from J, leaving 11 bases between. The CDR3 is made up of 13 amino acids. CDR3 residues: CASSYGAVETQYF. Here the CDR3 DNA reads TGTGCCAGCAGCTATGGGGCCGTCGAGACCCAGTACTTC.

This chain links TRBV10-3 with TRBJ2-5; a possible D gene is TRBD1 (6 bases). V shed 2 bases and J shed 2 bases, with 15 bases lying between them. This CDR3 contains 16 residues. The germline V gene has CDR1 ENHRY and CDR2 SYGVKD. CDR3 DNA sequence: TGTGCCATCAGTGAGAGCGGAAGGGGGAGTCAAGAGACCCAGTACTTC. Encoded protein: CAISESGRGSQETQYF.

V gene TRBV10-3 combines with J gene TRBJ2-5; D ambiguous. The CDR3 has 14 amino acids. The ends were cut back, 4 bases at V and 1 base at J, with 10 bases in the middle. CDR1 ENHRY and CDR2 SYGVKD come from the germline V gene. The CDR3 sequence is CAISGSGTQETQYF. CDR3 nucleotide sequence: TGTGCCATCAGTGGGTCTGGAACCCAAGAGACCCAGTACTTC.

The chain carries TRBV6-1 and TRBJ1-5; the D gene is possibly TRBD1 (6 bases). The V gene's germline CDR1 is MNHNS and CDR2 SASEGT. V shed 6 bases and J shed 2 bases, with 14 bases lying between them. The CDR3 has 15 residues. The CDR3 spells CASRPGGGGNQPQHF. CDR3 coding DNA: TGTGCCAGCAGGCCGGGAGGGGGTGGCAATCAGCCCCAGCATTTT.

This clonotype was seen more than once but under ten times. V and J are TRBV20-1 and TRBJ2-7; D gene unclear. Germline CDR1 is DFQATT and CDR2 is SNEGSKA (reference sequence). The V end was cut by 5 bases, the J end by 6 bases, with 11 bases between. The CDR3 length is 11 residues. CDR3 bases: TGCAGTGCTCGGCGGCGGAGCGAGCAGTACTTC. Its protein product is CSARRRSEQYF.

The V and J genes are TRBV20-1 and TRBJ2-5; unclear D gene. Trimming left V 6 bases short and J 5 bases short, with 19 bases between. Germline CDR1 and CDR2: DFQATT and SNEGSKA (reference sequence). This CDR3 is 14 amino acids long. CDR3 sequence reads: CSAPPVVQGETQYF. In DNA, the CDR3 is TGCAGTGCACCCCCAGTGGTCCAAGGGGAGACCCAGTACTTC.

The chain is built from TRBV7-8 and TRBJ2-7; TRBD1 matches 8 bases. Trimming at V came to 1 base and at J to 6 bases, leaving 5 bases not matched to a gene. CDR3 length equals 14 residues. Germline CDR1 and CDR2: SGHVS and FQNEAQ. As DNA, the CDR3 is TGTGCCAGCAGCTTAGATTGGACAGGGCCCGAGCAGTACTTC. Translating it yields CASSLDWTGPEQYF.

For this clonotype: It may be a read error: a sequence one base away is much more abundant. The chain uses TRBV12-3 or TRBV12-4 and TRBJ1-1, with D perhaps matching TRBD1 (5 bases). The CDR3 runs to 13 residues. The CDR3 spells CASSLRDRTETFF. For the CDR3, the DNA is TGTGCCAGCAGTTTGAGAGACAGAACTGAAACTTTCTTT.

This clonotype turned up a few times. The chain couples TRBV2 to TRBJ1-5; no firm D call. Trimming removed 5 bases at V and 5 bases at J, with 16 bases between. From germline, CDR1 is SNHLY and CDR2 FYNNEI. The CDR3 runs to 15 residues. This chain's CDR3 is CASSLLRMRDQPQHF. CDR3 nucleotide sequence: TGTGCCAGCAGTCTCCTACGGATGCGGGATCAGCCCCAGCATTTT.

This chain links TRBV20-1 with TRBJ2-7; possible D gene TRBD1, 6 bases. Germline loops: CDR1 DFQATT, CDR2 SNEGSKA (reference sequence). This CDR3 region has 12 residues. V was shortened by 3 bases and J by 2 bases, with 8 bases between the two germline ends. CDR3 in amino acids: CSASRQAYEQYF. The CDR3, as DNA: TGCAGTGCTAGCCGACAGGCCTACGAGCAGTACTTC.

The gene calls are TRBV7-2 and TRBJ2-1; D gene unclear. V shed 1 base and J shed 4 bases, with 11 bases lying between them. Looked up from germline, CDR1 is SGHTA and CDR2 is FQGNSA. This CDR3 region has 15 residues. This CDR3 reads CASSLGRIDYNEQFF. DNA for the CDR3: TGTGCCAGCAGCTTAGGCCGGATCGATTACAATGAGCAGTTCTTC.

At least ten counts were recorded for this clonotype. The chain links TRBV7-9 to TRBJ2-5; possibly TRBD1 for D (5 bases). In germline, CDR1 is SEHNR, CDR2 FQNEAQ (reference sequence). CDR3 length equals 14 residues. V gave up 7 bases and J gave up 5 bases, with 17 bases separating them. This CDR3 is CASNTGQGSETQYF. In nucleotides, the CDR3 is TGTGCCAGCAACACCGGGCAGGGTTCGGAGACCCAGTACTTC.

The J gene is TRBJ2-7, the V gene TRBV7-6; TRBD2 aligns across 9 bases. V gave up 5 bases and J gave up 5 bases; unmatched junction bases: 10. CDR1 and CDR2 from the germline V gene are SGHVS and FNYEAQ. This CDR3 comprises 15 residues. CDR3 region: CASSKGAGGPDEQYF. CDR3 coding DNA: TGTGCCAGCAGCAAAGGGGCGGGAGGGCCCGACGAGCAGTACTTC.

The chain couples TRBV11-2 to TRBJ1-4; 7 bases map to TRBD1. Germline V gene sequence: CDR1 SGHAT, CDR2 FQNNGV. The CDR3 runs 14 residues. V lost 6 bases, J lost 8 bases, and 9 bases stayed unmatched. CDR3 sequence: CASRAPGQREKLFF. The CDR3 DNA is TGTGCCAGCAGGGCTCCGGGACAGAGAGAAAAACTGTTTTTT.

This clonotype was counted at least ten times. Its ends do not fully match the called genes, so a read error is possible. The CDR3 nucleotides read TGTGCCAGCAGTTACGACCCGGGGGTGAAGACTGAAGCTTTCTTT. As protein: CASSYDPGVKTEAFF. The rearrangement joins TRBV6-5 to TRBJ1-1; possible D gene TRBD1, 5 bases. The CDR3 is made up of 15 amino acids. Germline V gives CDR1 MNHEY, CDR2 SVGAGI.

The chain employs TRBV28 and TRBJ2-5; D is perhaps TRBD2 (5 bases). The CDR3 runs to 15 residues. The germline V gene encodes CDR1 MDHEN and CDR2 SYDVKM. Trimming cost V 5 bases and J 1 base, with 14 bases left between them. This CDR3 is CASSPGGQLQETQYF. Here the CDR3 DNA reads TGTGCCAGCAGTCCCGGCGGGCAGCTCCAAGAGACCCAGTACTTC. The full variable domain, rest sourced from reference TRBV28 and TRBJ2-5, is DVKVTQSSRYLVKRTGEKVFLECVQDMDHENMFWYRQDPGLGLRLIYFSYDVKMKEKGDIPEGYSVSREKKERFSLILESASTNQTSMYLCASSPGGQLQETQYFGPGTRLLVL.